This T cell receptor (beta chain) was recovered during a study of tumor-infiltrating lymphocytes in oesophageal squamous cell carcinoma. CDR1 is SGHAT and CDR2 is FQNNGV in the germline V gene. The CDR3 numbers 16 amino acids, ends counted. A single record per CDR3 protein comes from TCRdb applying MiXCR to the PCR reads. The sample shows about 12,000 distinct CDR3 sequences, 55% to 60% of them seen only once. Concerning this clonotype itself: The conserved phenylalanine or tryptophan normally closing the CDR3 is absent here, so this likely arose from a read error. Because the CDR3's place on the DNA is in doubt, the DNA is left out and the CDR3 is given as listed by TCRdb.

This rearrangement joins TRBV11-2 to TRBJ2-7; no check of the table's D call, TRBD1, against the DNA was made. The source material was esophageal tumor tissue. The sequence was collected from a female donor with esophageal squamous cell carcinoma. This CDR3 reads CASSSGTGNYEQYFGS.